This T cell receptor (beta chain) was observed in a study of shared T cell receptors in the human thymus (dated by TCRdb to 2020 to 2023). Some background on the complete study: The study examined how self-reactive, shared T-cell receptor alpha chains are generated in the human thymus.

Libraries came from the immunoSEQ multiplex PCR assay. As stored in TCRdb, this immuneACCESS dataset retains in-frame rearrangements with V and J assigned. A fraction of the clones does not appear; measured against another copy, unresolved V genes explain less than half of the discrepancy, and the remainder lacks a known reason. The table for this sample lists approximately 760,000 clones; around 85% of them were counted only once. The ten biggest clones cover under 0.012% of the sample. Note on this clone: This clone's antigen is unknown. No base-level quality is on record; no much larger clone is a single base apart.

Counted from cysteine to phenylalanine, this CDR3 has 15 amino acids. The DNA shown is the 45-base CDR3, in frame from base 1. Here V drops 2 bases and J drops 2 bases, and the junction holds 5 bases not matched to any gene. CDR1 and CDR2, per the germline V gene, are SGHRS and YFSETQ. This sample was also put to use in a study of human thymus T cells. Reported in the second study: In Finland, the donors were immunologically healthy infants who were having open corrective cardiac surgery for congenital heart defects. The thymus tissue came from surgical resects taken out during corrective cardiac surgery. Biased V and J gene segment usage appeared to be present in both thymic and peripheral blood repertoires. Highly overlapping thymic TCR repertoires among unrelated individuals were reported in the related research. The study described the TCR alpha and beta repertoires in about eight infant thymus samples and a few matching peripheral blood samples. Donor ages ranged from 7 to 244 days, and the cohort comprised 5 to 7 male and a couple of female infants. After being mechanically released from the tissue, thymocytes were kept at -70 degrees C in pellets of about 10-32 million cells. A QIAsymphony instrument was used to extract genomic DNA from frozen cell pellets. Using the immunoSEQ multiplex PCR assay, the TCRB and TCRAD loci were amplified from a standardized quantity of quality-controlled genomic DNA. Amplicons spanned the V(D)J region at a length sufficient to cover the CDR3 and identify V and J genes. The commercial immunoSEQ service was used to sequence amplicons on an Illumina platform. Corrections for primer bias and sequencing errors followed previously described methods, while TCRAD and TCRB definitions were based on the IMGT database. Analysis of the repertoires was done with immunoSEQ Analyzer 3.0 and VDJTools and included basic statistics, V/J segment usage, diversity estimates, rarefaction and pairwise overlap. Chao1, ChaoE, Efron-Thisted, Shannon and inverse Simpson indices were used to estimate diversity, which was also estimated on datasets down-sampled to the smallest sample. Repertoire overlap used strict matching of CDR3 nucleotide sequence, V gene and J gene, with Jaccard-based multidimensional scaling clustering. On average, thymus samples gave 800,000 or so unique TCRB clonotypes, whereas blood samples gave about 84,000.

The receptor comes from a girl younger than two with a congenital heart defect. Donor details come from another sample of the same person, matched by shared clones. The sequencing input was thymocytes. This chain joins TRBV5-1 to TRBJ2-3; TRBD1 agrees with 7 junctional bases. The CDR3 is CASSFEGAYTDTQYF. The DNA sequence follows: TGCGCCAGCAGCTTCGAGGGGGCCTACACAGATACGCAGTATTTT.